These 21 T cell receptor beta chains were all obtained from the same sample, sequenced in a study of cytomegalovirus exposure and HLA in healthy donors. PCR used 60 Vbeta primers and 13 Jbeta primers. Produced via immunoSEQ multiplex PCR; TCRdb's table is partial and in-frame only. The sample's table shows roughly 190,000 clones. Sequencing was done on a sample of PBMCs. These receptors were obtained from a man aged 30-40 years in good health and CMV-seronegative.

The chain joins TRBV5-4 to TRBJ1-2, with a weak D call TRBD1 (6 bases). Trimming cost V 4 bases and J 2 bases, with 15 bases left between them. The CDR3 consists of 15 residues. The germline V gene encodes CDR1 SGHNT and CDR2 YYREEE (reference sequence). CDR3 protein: CASSLPRGVNYGYTF. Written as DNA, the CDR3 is TGTGCCAGCAGCCTCCCCAGGGGTGTGAACTATGGCTACACCTTC.

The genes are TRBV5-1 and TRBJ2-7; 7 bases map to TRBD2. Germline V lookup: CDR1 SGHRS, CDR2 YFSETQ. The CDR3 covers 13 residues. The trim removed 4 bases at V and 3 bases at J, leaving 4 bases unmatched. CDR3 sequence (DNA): TGCGCCAGCAGCACCGGGGGGTTCTACGAGCAGTACTTC. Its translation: CASSTGGFYEQYF.

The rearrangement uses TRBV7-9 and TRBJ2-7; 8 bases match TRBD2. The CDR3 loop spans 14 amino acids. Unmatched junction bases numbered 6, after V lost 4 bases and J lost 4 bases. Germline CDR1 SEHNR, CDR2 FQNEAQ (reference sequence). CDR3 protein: CASSSRGGRYEQYF. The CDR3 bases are TGTGCCAGCAGCTCCCGTGGCGGGAGGTACGAGCAGTACTTC.

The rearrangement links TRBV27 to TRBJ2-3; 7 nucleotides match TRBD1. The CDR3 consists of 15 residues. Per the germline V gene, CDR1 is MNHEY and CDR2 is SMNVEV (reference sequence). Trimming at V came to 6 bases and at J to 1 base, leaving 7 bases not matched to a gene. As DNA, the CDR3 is TGTGCCAGCAGCACAAGGGACAGAGGCACAGATACGCAGTATTTT. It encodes CASSTRDRGTDTQYF.

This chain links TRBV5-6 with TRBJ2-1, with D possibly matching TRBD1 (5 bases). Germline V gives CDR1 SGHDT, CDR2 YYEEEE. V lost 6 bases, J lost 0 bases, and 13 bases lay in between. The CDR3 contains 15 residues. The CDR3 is CASTDSDRSYNEQFF. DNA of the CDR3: TGTGCCAGCACCGACAGTGACCGCTCCTACAATGAGCAGTTCTTC.

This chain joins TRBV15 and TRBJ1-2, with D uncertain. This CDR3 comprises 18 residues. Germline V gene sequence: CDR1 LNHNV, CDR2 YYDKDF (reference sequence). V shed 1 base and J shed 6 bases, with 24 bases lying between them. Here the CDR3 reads CATSRANPRQAGYNGYTF. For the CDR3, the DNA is TGTGCCACCAGCAGAGCTAACCCCCGTCAGGCGGGCTATAATGGCTACACCTTC.

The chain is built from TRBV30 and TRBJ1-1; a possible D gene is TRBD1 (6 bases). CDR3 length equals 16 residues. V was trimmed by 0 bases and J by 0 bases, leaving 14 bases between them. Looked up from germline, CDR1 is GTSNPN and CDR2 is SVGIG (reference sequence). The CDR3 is CAWSVDSLSMNTEAFF. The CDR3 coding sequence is TGTGCCTGGAGTGTGGACAGTCTCTCCATGAACACTGAAGCTTTCTTT.

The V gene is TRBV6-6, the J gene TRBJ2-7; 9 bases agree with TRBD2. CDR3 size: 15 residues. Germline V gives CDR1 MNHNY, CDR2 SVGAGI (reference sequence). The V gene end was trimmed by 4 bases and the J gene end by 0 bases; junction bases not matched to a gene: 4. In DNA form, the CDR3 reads TGTGCCAGCAGTTGGTTAGCGGGGGACTCCTACGAGCAGTACTTC. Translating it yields CASSWLAGDSYEQYF.

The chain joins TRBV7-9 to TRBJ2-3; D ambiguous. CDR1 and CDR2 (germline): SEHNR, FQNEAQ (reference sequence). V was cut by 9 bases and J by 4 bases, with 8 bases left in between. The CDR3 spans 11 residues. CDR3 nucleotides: TGTGCCAGTAGTTCACCAGATACGCAGTATTTT. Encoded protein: CASSSPDTQYF.

CDR3 DNA: TGTGCCAGCAGCTTCGGACAGGGCCAAGAAAAACTGTTTTTT. This sequence encodes CASSFGQGQEKLFF. V gene TRBV7-9 combines with J gene TRBJ1-4; TRBD1 agrees at 8 bases. This CDR3 comprises 14 residues. After removal of 3 bases from V and 8 bases from J, the junction contained 5 bases not matched to a gene. Germline V gene data show CDR1 as SEHNR and CDR2 as FQNEAQ (reference sequence).

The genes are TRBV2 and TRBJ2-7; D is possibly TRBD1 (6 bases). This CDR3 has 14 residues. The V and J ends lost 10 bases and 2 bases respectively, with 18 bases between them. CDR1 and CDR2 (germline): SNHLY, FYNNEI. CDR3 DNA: TGTGCCACGTACCCGGGACAAAATACCTACGAGCAGTACTTC. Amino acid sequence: CATYPGQNTYEQYF.

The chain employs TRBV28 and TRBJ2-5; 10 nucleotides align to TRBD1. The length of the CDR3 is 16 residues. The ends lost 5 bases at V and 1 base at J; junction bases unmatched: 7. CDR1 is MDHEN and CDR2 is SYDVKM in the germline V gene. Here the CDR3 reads CASSLGGTGVQETQYF. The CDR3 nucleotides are TGTGCCAGCAGTCTAGGGGGGACAGGGGTCCAAGAGACCCAGTACTTC.

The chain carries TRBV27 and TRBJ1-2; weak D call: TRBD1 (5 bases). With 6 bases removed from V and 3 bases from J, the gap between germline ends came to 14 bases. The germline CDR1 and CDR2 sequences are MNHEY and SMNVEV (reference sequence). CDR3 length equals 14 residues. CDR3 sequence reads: CASRAQGFYYGYTF. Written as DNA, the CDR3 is TGTGCCAGCAGAGCCCAGGGCTTCTACTATGGCTACACCTTC.

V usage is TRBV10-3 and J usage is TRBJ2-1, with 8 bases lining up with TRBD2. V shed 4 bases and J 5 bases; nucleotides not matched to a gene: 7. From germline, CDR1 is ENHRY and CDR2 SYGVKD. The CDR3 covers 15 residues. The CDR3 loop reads CAISAVAGLHNEQFF. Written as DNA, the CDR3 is TGTGCCATCAGTGCGGTAGCGGGACTCCACAATGAGCAGTTCTTC.

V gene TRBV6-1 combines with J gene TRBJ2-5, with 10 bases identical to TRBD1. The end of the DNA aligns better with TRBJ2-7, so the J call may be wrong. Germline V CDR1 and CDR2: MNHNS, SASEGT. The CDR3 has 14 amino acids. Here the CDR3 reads CASFHRDRGFEQYF. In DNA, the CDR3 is TGTGCCAGCTTTCATCGGGACAGGGGTTTCGAGCAGTACTTC.

CDR3: CASSISGNSPLHF. The CDR3 nucleotides read TGTGCCAGCAGCATTTCGGGGAATTCACCCCTCCACTTT. The chain employs TRBV7-9 and TRBJ1-6; D not resolved. The germline CDR1 and CDR2 sequences are SEHNR and FQNEAQ (reference sequence). Trimming took off 5 bases at V and 7 bases at J, with 9 bases between the two ends. The CDR3 contains 13 residues.

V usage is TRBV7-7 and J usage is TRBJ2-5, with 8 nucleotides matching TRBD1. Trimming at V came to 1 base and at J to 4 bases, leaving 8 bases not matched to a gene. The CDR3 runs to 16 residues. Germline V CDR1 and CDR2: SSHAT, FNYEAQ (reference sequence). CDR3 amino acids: CASSLGQGAWGETQYF. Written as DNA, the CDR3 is TGTGCCAGCAGCTTAGGGCAGGGGGCGTGGGGAGAGACCCAGTACTTC.

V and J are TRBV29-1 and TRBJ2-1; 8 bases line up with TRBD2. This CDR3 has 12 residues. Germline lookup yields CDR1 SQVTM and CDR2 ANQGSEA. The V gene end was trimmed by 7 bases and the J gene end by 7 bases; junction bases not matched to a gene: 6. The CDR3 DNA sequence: TGCAGCGAATCCAAGCGGGGGAATGAGCAGTTCTTC. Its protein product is CSESKRGNEQFF.

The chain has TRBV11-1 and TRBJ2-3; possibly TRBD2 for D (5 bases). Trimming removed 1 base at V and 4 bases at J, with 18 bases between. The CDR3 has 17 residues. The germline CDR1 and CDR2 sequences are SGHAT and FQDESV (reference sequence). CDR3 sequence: CASSLGPGSPRADTQYF. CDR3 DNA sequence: TGTGCCAGCAGCTTAGGTCCGGGAAGCCCTAGGGCAGATACGCAGTATTTT.

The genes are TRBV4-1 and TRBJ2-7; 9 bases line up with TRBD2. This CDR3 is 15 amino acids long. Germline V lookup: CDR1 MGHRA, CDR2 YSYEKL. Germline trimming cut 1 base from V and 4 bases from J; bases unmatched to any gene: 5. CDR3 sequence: CASSQGLAEIYEQYF. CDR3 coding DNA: TGCGCCAGCAGCCAAGGACTAGCGGAGATATACGAGCAGTACTTC.

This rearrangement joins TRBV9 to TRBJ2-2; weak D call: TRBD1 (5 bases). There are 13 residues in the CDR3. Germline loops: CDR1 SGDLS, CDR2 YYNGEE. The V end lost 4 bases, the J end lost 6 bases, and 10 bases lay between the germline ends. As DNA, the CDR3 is TGTGCCAGCAGCCCGGACATCCCCGGGGAGCTGTTTTTT. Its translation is CASSPDIPGELFF.